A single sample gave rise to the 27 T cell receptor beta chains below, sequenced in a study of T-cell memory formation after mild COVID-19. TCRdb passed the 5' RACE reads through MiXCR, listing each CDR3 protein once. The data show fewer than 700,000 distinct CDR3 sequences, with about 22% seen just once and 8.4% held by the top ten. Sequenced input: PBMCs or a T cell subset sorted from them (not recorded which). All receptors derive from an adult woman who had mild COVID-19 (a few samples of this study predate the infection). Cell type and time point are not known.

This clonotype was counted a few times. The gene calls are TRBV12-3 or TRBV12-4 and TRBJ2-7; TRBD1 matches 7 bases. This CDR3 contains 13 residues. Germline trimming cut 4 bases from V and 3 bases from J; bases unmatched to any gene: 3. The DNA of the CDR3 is TGTGCCAGCAGTTCGAACAGGGGCTACGAGCAGTACTTC. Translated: CASSSNRGYEQYF.

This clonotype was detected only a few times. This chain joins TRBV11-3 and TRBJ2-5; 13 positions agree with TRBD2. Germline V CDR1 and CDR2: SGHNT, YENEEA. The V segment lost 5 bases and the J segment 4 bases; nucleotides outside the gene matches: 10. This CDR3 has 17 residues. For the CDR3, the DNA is TGTGCCAGCAGCGACCCCGGGACTAGCGGGATCAGAGAGACCCAGTACTTC. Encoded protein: CASSDPGTSGIRETQYF.

CDR3 DNA sequence: TGCAGCGTTGCCAGTCCGCCTTTGAACACTGAAGCTTTCTTT. Its protein product is CSVASPPLNTEAFF. The chain combines TRBV29-1 with TRBJ1-1; D gene ambiguous. With 4 bases removed from V and 0 bases from J, the gap between germline ends came to 12 bases. The CDR3 is 14 residues long. From germline, CDR1 is SQVTM and CDR2 ANQGSEA.

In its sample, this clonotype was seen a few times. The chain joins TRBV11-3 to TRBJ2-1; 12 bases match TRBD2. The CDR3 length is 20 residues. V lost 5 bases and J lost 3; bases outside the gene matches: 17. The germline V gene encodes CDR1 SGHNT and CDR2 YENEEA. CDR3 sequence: CASSPDERLAGGILYNEQFF. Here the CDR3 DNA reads TGTGCCAGCAGCCCCGATGAGAGGCTAGCGGGAGGGATACTCTACAATGAGCAGTTCTTC.

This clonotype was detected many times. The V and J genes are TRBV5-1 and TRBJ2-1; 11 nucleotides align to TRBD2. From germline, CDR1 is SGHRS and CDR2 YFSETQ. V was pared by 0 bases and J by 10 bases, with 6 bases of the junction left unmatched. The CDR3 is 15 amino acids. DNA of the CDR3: TGCGCCAGCAGCTTGGATCTAGCGGGAGGTCGGGAGCAGTTCTTC. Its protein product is CASSLDLAGGREQFF.

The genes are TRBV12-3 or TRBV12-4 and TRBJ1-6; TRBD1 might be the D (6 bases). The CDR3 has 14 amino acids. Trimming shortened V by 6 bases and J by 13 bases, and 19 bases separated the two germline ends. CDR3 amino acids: CASSHPGAGIPLHF. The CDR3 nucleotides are TGTGCCAGCAGCCACCCAGGGGCCGGGATTCCCCTCCACTTT.

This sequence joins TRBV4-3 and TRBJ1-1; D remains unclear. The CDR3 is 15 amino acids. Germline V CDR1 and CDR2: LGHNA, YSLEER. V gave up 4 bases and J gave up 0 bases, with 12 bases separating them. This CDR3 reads CASSPRSSMNTEAFF. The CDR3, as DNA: TGCGCCAGCAGCCCCCGATCGTCCATGAACACTGAAGCTTTCTTT.

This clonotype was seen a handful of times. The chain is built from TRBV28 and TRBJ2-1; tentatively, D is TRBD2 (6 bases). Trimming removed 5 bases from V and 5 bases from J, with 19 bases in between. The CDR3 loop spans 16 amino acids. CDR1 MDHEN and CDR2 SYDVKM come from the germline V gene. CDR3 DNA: TGTGCCAGCAGTCCCCCGGCGGGATTGCGTAACAATGAGCAGTTCTTC. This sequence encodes CASSPPAGLRNNEQFF. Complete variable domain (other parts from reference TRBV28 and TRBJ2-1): DVKVTQSSRYLVKRTGEKVFLECVQDMDHENMFWYRQDPGLGLRLIYFSYDVKMKEKGDIPEGYSVSREKKERFSLILESASTNQTSMYLCASSPPAGLRNNEQFFGPGTRLTVL.

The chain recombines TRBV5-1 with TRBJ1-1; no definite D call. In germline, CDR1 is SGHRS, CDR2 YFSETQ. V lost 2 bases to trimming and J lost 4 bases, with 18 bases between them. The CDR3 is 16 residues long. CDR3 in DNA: TGCGCCAGCAGCTTTTCCCGGGTGGGATCGAGCACTGAAGCTTTCTTT. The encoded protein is CASSFSRVGSSTEAFF.

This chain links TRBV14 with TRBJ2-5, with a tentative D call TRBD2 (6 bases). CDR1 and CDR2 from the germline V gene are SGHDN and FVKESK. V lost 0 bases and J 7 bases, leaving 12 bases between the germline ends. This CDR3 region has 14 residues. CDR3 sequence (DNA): TGTGCCAGCAGCCAAGAAACTAGCCCCACGACCCAGTACTTC. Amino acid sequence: CASSQETSPTTQYF.

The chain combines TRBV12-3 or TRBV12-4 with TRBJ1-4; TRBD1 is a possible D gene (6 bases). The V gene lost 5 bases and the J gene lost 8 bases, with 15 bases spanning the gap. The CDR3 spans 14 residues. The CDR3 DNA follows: TGTGCCAGCAGTGTCAGGGGACCCGGGGAAAAACTGTTTTTT. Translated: CASSVRGPGEKLFF.

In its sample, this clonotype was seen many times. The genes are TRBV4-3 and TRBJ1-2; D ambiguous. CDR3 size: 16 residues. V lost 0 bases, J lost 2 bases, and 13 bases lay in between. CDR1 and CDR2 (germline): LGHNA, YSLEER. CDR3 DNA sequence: TGCGCCAGCAGCCAAGATGCCCCGGCGAGGAACTATGGCTACACCTTC. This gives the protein CASSQDAPARNYGYTF.

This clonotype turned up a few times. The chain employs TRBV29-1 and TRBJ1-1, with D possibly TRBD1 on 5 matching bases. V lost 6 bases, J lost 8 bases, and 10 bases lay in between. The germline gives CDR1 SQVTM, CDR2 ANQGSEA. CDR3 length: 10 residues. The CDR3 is CSVRVREAFF. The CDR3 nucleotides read TGCAGCGTCAGGGTGAGAGAAGCTTTCTTT. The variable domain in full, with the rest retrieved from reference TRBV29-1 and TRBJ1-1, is SAVISQKPSRDICQRGTSLTIQCQVDSQVTMMFWYRQQPGQSLTLIATANQGSEATYESGFVIDKFPISRPNLTFSTLTVSNMSPEDSSIYLCSVRVREAFFGQGTRLTVV.

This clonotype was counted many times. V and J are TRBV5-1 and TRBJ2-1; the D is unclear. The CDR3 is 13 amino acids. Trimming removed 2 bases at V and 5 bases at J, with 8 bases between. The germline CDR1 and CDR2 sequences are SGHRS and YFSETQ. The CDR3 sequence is CASSLGIHNEQFF. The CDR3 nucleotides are TGCGCCAGCAGCTTAGGGATCCACAATGAGCAGTTCTTC. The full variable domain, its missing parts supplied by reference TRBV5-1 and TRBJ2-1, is KAGVTQTPRYLIKTRGQQVTLSCSPISGHRSVSWYQQTPGQGLQFLFEYFSETQRNKGNFPGRFSGRQFSNSRSEMNVSTLELGDSALYLCASSLGIHNEQFFGPGTRLTVL.

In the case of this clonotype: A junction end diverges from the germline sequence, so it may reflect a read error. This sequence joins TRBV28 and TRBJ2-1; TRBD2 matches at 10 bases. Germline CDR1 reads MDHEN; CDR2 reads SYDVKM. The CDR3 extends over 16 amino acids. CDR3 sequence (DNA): TGTGACAGCAGCGCTTCTGGACTAGCGGAATACAATGAGCAGTTCTTC. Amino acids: CDSSASGLAEYNEQFF.

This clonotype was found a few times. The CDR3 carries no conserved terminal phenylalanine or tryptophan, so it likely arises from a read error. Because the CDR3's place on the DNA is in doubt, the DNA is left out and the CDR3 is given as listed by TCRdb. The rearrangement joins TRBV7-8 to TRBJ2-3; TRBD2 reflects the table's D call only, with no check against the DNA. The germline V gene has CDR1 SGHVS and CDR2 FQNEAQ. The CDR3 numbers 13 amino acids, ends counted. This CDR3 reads CASSLLSIGGRDC.

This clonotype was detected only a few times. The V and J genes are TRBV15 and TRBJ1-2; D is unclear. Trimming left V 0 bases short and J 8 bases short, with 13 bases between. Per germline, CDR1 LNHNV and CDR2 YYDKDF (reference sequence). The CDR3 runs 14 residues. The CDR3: CATSRDNSRAGYTF. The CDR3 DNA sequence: TGTGCCACCAGCAGAGATAACTCCAGAGCAGGCTACACCTTC.

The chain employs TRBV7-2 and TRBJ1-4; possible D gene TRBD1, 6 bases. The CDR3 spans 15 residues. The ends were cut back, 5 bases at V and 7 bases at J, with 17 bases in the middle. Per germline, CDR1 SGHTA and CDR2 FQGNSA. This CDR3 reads CASSRDPGAIEKLFF. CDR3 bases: TGTGCCAGCAGCAGAGACCCGGGGGCGATTGAAAAACTGTTTTTT.

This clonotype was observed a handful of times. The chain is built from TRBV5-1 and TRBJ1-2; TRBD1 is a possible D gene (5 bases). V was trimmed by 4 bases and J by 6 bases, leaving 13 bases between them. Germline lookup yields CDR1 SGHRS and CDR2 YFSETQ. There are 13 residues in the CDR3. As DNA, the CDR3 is TGCGCCAGCAGCCTCAGGGCGACGGATGGCTACACCTTC. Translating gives CASSLRATDGYTF. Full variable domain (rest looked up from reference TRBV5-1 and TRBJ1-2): KAGVTQTPRYLIKTRGQQVTLSCSPISGHRSVSWYQQTPGQGLQFLFEYFSETQRNKGNFPGRFSGRQFSNSRSEMNVSTLELGDSALYLCASSLRATDGYTFGSGTRLTVV.

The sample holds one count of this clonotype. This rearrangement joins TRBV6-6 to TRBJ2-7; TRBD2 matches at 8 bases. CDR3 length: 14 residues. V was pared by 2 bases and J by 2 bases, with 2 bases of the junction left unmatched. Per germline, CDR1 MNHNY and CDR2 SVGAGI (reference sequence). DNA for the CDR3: TGTGCCAGCAGTTACGATAGCGGGGCCTACGAGCAGTACTTC. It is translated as CASSYDSGAYEQYF.

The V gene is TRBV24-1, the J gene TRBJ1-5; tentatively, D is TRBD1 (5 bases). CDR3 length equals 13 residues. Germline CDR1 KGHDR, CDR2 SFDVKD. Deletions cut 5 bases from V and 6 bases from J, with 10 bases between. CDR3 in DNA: TGTGCCACCAGTGGTGGGGGAGGTCAGCCCCAGCATTTT. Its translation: CATSGGGGQPQHF.

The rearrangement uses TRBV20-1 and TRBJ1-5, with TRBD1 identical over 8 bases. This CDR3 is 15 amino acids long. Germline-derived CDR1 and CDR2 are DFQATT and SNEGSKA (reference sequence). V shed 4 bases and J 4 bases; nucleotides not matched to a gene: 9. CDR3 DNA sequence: TGCAGTGCTATGATGACAGGGGCTAAAAATCAGCCCCAGCATTTT. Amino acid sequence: CSAMMTGAKNQPQHF.

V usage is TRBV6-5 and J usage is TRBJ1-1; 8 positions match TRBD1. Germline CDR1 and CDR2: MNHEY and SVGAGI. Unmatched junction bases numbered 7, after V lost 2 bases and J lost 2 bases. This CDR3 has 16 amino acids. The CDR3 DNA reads TGTGCCAGCAGTTACCCTCTGGGGACAGGCAACACTGAAGCTTTCTTT. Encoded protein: CASSYPLGTGNTEAFF.

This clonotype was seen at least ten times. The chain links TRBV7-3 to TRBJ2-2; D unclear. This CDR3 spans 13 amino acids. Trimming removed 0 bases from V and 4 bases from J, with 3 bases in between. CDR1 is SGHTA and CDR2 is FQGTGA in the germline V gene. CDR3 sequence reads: CASSLTGTGELFF. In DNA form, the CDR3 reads TGTGCCAGCAGCTTAACGGGCACCGGGGAGCTGTTTTTT.

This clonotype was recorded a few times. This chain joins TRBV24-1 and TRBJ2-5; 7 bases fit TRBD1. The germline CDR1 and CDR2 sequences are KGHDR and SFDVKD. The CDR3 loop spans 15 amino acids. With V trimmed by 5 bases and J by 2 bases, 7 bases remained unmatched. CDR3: CATSGGTDLQETQYF. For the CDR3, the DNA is TGTGCCACCAGTGGAGGGACAGACTTGCAAGAGACCCAGTACTTC.

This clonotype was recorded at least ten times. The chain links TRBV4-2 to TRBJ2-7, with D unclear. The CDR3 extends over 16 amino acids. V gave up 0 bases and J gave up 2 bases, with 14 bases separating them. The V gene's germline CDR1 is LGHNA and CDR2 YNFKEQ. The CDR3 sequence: CASSQDFGSGPYEQYF. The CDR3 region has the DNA TGTGCCAGCAGCCAAGATTTTGGTTCAGGCCCCTACGAGCAGTACTTC.

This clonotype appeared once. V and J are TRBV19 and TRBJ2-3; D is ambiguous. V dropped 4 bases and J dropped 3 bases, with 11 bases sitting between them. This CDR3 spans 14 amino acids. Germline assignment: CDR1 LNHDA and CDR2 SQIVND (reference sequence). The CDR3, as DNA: TGTGCCAGTAGTACAGTTTACGAGACAGATACGCAGTATTTT. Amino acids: CASSTVYETDTQYF.